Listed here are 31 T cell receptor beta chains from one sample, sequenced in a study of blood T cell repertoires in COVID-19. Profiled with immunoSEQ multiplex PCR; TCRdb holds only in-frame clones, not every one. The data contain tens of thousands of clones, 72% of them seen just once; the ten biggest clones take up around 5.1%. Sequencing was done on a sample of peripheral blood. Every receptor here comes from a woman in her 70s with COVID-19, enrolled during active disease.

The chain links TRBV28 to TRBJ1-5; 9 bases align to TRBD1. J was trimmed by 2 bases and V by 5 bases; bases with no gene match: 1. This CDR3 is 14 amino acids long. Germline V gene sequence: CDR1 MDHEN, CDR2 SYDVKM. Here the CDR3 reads CASSRTGGNQPQHF. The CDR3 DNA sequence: TGTGCCAGCAGTAGGACAGGGGGCAATCAGCCCCAGCATTTT.

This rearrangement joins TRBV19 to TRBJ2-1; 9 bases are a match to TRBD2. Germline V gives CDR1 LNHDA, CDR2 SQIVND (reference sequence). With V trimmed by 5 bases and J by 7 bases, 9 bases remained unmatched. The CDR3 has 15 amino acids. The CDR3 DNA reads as TGTGCCAGTAGTCTTAGCGGGAGCTGGTCAAATGAGCAGTTCTTC. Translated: CASSLSGSWSNEQFF.

The CDR3: CASSFLRGSYEQYF. The CDR3 DNA reads TGTGCCAGCAGCTTTCTAAGGGGCTCCTACGAGCAGTACTTC. The rearrangement links TRBV7-2 to TRBJ2-7; D might be TRBD1 (5 bases). The CDR3 has 14 amino acids. CDR1 is SGHTA and CDR2 is FQGNSA in the germline V gene. Deletions cut 3 bases from V and 0 bases from J, with 9 bases between.

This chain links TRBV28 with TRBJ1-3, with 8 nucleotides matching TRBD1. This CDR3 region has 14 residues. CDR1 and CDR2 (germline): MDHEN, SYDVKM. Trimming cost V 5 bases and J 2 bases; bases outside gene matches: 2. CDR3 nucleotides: TGTGCCAGCAGTCGGACAGGGACTGGAAACACCATATATTTT. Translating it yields CASSRTGTGNTIYF.

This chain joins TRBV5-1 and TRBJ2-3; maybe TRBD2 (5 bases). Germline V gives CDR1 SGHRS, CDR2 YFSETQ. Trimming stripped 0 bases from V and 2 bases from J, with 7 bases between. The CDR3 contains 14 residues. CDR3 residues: CASSLGEHTDTQYF. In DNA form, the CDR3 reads TGCGCCAGCAGCTTGGGGGAGCACACAGATACGCAGTATTTT.

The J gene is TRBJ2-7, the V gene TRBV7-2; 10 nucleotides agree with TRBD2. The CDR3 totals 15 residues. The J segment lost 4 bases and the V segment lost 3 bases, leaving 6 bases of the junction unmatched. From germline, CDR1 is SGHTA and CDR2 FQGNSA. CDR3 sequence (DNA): TGTGCCAGCAGCTTCAGCGGGGGGGCCGAGTACGAGCAGTACTTC. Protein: CASSFSGGAEYEQYF.

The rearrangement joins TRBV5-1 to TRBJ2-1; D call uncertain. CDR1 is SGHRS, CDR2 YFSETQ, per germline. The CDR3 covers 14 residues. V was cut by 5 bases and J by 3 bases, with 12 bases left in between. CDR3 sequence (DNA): TGCGCCAGCAGTCCAAGACAAATCTACAATGAGCAGTTCTTC. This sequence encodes CASSPRQIYNEQFF.

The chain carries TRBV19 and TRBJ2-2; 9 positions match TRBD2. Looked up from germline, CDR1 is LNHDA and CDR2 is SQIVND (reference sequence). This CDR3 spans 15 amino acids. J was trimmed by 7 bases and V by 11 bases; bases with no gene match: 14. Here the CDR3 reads CASRGGRASDGELFF. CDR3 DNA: TGTGCCTCCAGGGGCGGGAGGGCCTCGGACGGGGAGCTGTTTTTT.

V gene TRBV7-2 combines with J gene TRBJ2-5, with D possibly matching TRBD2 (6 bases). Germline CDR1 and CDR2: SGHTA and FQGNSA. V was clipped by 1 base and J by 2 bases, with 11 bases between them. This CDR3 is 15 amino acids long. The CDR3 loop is CASSLGYLAQETQYF. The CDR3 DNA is TGTGCCAGCAGCTTAGGGTATCTAGCGCAAGAGACCCAGTACTTC.

The CDR3 DNA is TGTGCCAGTAGTCCGACAGGATCTGGGGCCAACGTCCTGACTTTC. It specifies CASSPTGSGANVLTF. This chain uses TRBV19 with TRBJ2-6; a weak D match, TRBD1 (6 bases). Germline assignment: CDR1 LNHDA and CDR2 SQIVND (reference sequence). Trimming removed 5 bases from V and 1 base from J, with 9 bases in between. The length of the CDR3 is 15 residues.

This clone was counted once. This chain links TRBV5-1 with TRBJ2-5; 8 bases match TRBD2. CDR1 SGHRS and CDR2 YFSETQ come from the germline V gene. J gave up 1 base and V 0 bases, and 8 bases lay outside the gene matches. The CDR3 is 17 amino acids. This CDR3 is CASSLAPPAGAQETQYF. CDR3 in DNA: TGCGCCAGCAGCTTGGCCCCCCCAGCGGGGGCCCAAGAGACCCAGTACTTC.

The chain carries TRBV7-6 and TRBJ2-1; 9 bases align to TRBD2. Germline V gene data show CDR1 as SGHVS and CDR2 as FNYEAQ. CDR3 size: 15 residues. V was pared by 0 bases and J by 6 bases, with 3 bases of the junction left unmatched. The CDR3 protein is CASSLAAGGPNEQFF. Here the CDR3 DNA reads TGTGCCAGCAGCTTAGCGGCGGGAGGGCCCAATGAGCAGTTCTTC.

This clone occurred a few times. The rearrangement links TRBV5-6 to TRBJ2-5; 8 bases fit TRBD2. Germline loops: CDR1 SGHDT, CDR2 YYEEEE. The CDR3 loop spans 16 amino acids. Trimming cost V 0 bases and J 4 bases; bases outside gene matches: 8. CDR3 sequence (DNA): TGTGCCAGCAGCTTGGTGGTGCTAGCGGGTGGAGAGACCCAGTACTTC. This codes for CASSLVVLAGGETQYF.

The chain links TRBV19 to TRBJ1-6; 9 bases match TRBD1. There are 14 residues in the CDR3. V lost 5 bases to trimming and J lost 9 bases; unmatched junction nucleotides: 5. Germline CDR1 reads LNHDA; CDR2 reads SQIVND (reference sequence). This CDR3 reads CASSDRDRASPLHF. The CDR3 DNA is TGTGCCAGTAGTGACCGGGACAGGGCTTCACCCCTCCACTTT.

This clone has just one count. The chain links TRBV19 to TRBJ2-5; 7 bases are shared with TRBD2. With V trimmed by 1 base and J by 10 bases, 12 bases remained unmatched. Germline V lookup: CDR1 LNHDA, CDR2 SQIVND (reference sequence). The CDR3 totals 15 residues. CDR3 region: CASSIGGGGGVDQYF. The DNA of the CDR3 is TGTGCCAGTAGTATAGGGGGGGGAGGTGGAGTGGACCAGTACTTC.

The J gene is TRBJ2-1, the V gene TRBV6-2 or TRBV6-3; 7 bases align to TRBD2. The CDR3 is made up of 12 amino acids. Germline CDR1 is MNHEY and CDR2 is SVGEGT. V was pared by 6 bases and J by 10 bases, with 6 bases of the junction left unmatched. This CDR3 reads CASSPGGAEQFF. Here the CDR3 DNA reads TGTGCCAGCAGCCCGGGGGGAGCGGAGCAGTTCTTC.

The CDR3 DNA is TGTGCCAGCAGCTCCCAAACGGACAGCCGAAGGACCCTCCACTTT. Encoded protein: CASSSQTDSRRTLHF. This sequence joins TRBV11-2 and TRBJ1-6, with D possibly TRBD1 on 6 matching bases. Germline-derived CDR1 and CDR2 are SGHAT and FQNNGV. The CDR3 length is 15 residues. The V end lost 4 bases, the J end lost 14 bases, and 21 bases lay between the germline ends.

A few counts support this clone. This CDR3 is CASSLAGQGASPLHF. The CDR3 DNA reads as TGCGCCAGCAGCTTGGCGGGACAGGGGGCTTCACCCCTCCACTTT. This chain links TRBV5-1 with TRBJ1-6, with TRBD1 identical over 12 bases. J lost 9 bases, V lost 0 bases, and 1 base had no gene match. The CDR3 totals 15 residues. CDR1 is SGHRS and CDR2 is YFSETQ in the germline V gene.

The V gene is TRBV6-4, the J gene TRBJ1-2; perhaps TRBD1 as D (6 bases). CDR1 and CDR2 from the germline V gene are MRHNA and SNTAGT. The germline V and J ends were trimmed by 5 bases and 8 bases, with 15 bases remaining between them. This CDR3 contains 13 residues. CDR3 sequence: CASSPTGGRGYTF. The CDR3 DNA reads TGTGCCAGCAGTCCGACAGGAGGTAGAGGCTACACCTTC.

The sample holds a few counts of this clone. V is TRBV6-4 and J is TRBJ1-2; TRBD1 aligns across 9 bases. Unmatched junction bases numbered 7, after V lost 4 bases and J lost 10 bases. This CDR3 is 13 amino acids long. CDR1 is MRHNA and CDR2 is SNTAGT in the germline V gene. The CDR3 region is CASSAPGTGIYTF. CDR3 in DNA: TGTGCCAGCAGTGCTCCCGGGACAGGGATCTACACCTTC.

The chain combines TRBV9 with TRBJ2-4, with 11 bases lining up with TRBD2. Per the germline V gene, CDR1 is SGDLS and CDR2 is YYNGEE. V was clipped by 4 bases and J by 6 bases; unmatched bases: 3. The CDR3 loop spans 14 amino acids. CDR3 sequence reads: CASSPGTSGNIQYF. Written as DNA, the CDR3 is TGTGCCAGCAGCCCCGGGACTAGCGGAAACATTCAGTACTTC.

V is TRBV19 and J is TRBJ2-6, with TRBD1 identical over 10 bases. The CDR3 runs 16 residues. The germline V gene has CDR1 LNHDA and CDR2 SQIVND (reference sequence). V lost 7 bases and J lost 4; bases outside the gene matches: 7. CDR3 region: CASTMTGGVGANVLTF. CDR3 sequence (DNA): TGTGCCAGTACCATGACAGGGGGCGTCGGGGCCAACGTCCTGACTTTC.

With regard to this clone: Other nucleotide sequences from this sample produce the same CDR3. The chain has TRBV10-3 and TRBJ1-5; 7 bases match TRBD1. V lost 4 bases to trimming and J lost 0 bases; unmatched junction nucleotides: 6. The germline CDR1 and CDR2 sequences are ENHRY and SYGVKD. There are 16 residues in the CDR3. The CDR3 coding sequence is TGTGCCATCAGTGTCGGGGACAGCTATAGCAATCAGCCCCAGCATTTT. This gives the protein CAISVGDSYSNQPQHF.

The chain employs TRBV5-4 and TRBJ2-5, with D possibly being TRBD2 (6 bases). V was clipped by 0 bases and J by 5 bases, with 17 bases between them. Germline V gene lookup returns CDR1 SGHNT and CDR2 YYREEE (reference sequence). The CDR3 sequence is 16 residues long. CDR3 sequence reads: CASSLEGDLAWETQYF. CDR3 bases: TGTGCCAGCAGCTTGGAGGGAGATCTAGCGTGGGAGACCCAGTACTTC.

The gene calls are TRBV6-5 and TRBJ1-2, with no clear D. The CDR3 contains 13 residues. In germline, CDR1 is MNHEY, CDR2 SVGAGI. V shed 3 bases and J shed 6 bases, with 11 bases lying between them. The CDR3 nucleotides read TGTGCCAGCAGTTATGCCCCACAGAATGGCTACACCTTC. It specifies CASSYAPQNGYTF.

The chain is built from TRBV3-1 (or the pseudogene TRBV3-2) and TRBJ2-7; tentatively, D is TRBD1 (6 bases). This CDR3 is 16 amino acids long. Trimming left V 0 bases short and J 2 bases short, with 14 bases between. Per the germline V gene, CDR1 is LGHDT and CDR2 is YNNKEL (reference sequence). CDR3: CASSQDRQALAYEQYF. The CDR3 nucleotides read TGTGCCAGCAGCCAAGATAGACAGGCCCTGGCCTACGAGCAGTACTTC.

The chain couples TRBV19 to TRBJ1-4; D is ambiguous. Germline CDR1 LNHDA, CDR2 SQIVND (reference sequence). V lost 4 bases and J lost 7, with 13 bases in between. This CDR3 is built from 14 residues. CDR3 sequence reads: CASSTGRLGEKLFF. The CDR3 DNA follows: TGTGCCAGTAGTACTGGGAGACTGGGTGAAAAACTGTTTTTT.

CDR3 sequence: CASSPQQGVGYTF. In nucleotides, the CDR3 is TGTGCCAGCTCACCGCAACAGGGAGTTGGCTACACCTTC. The rearrangement uses TRBV18 and TRBJ1-2; tentative D call: TRBD1 (6 bases). The germline CDR1 and CDR2 sequences are KGHSH and LQKENI. Trimming took off 3 bases at V and 7 bases at J, with 12 bases between the two ends. This CDR3 comprises 13 residues.

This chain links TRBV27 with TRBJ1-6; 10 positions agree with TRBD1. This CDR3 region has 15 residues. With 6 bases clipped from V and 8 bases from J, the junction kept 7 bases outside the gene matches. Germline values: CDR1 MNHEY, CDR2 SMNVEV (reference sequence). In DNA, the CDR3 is TGTGCCAGCAGCCCTGGGACAGGGGTAGATTCACCCCTCCACTTT. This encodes CASSPGTGVDSPLHF.

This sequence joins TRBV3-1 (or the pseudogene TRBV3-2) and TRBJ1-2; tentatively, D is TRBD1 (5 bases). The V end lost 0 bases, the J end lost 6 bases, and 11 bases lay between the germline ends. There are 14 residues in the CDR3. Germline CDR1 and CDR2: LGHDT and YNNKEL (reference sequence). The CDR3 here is CASSQDGGRDGYTF. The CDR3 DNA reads TGTGCCAGCAGCCAAGATGGGGGGAGAGATGGCTACACCTTC.

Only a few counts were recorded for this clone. CDR3 amino acids: CASSPDIYEQYF. CDR3 bases: TGTGCCAGCAGTCCGGACATATACGAGCAGTACTTC. The V and J genes are TRBV6-5 and TRBJ2-7, with D perhaps TRBD1 (5 bases). This CDR3 has 12 amino acids. V lost 5 bases, J lost 4 bases, and 9 bases lay in between. The germline V gene encodes CDR1 MNHEY and CDR2 SVGAGI.